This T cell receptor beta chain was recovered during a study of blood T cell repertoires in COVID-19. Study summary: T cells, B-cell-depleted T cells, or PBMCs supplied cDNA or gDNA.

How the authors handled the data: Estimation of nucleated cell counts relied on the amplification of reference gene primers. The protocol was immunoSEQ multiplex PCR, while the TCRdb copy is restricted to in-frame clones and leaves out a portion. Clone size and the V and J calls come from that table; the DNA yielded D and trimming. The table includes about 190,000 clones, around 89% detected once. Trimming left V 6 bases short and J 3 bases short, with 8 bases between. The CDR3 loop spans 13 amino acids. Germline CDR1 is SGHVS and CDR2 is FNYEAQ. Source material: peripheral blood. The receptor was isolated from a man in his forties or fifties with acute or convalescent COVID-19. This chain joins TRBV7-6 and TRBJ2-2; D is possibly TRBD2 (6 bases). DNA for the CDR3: TGTGCCAGCAGTGCGGGGTACACCGGGGAGCTGTTTTTT. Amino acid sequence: CASSAGYTGELFF.